This TCR beta chain was sequenced for a study of cytomegalovirus exposure and HLA in healthy donors (dated by TCRdb to the late 2010s). Some background on the complete study: In an earlier analysis of 587 of the donors, approximately 260 Gb of sequence data and some 120 million unique TCR beta sequences from 150 million to 200 million T cells were reported. The later analysis used no new phenotypic data to find candidate immune exposures, relying instead on TCR beta sequences and their occurrence across donors. To study patterns of TCR occurrence, a later analysis re-analyzed previously published TCR beta repertoires from 666 donors and added high-resolution HLA genotyping. Every discovery cohort repertoire had been produced on one sequencing platform. On average, around 200,000 unique TCR beta nucleotide sequences were sequenced per donor among some 420 genotyped donors of the cohort, with roughly 20% of those sequences being non-productive. The study profiled the T cell repertoires of about 640 subjects by immunosequencing and related them to cytomegalovirus serostatus. A later genetic analysis took genome-wide SNP genotypes for about three fifths of the roughly 670 donors and used that subset as a discovery cohort. Of the roughly 430 genotyped donors, about 84% fell in the genetic ancestry cluster associated with self-reported Caucasian donors. The study aimed to test whether signatures of past pathogen exposure could be identified by cataloging public T cell receptors. In an earlier analysis of 587 of the donors, high-throughput TCR beta sequencing was used to judge whether each TCR beta V gene segment behaved as functional or pseudogenic. In addition to the first cohort of several hundred subjects, a separate validation cohort of 130 or so different subjects was used. To predict cytomegalovirus infection status, the study combined high-throughput TCR immunosequencing, statistical association of individual TCRs with disease status, and machine learning. About five DR-DQ haplotypes were handled as single units for association and clustering because linkage in the cohort was strong. Donor age, sex, ethnicity and CMV serostatus were collected together with the repertoire data. Typing coverage differed by locus: A, B, C, DRB1 and DQB1 were typed in about 629-640 donors, DQA1 in about 510, DPA1 in 600 to 610, and DPB1 in 400 to 480. Both class I and class II loci were covered by HLA typing, at four-digit resolution. An early release covering roughly 580 HLA-typed donors comprised about 320 gigabases of sequencing data and roughly 85 million unique TCR sequences. What the research found in general, with its limitations: Because counts were too low, seventeen rarely observed V segments, including chromosome 9 orphons, were excluded from the earlier analysis of under 650 of the donors. A later analysis found that HLA-associated TCR beta chains were more clonally expanded and had lower generation probabilities than equally common non-associated chains. Most TCR sequences were observed very rarely across donors, whereas some public TCRs were present in many individuals. The classifier was reported to diagnose cytomegalovirus status with high specificity and sensitivity in both the original cohort and the validation cohort. Because some donors lacked HLA typing at each locus, the association tests relied only on the typed subset. A group of highly shared sequence variants was considered likely to be a technical artifact of the sequencing pipeline. CMV serostatus was the only immune exposure information available for the cohort. Some IMGT-functional V segments, including TRBV6-2 and TRBV6-3, could not be distinguished by the 87-base-pair reads and were therefore excluded. When HLA alleles, especially DR and DQ, strongly co-occurred, TCR associations were difficult to assign to individual alleles. Correlated functional status among segregating V segments might reflect linkage disequilibrium, but an unknown experimental factor could not be ruled out. In the study, some 160 TCR beta chains were listed as associated with cytomegalovirus. Sequencing depth was assumed to be roughly uniform across donors in the presence/absence analyses, though that assumption may not hold. Most CMV-associated TCR beta chains appeared to be HLA-restricted in a later analysis, and the HLA associations seemed to be driven largely by CMV exposure. Broadly in line with IMGT annotations, most TCR beta V segments showed up in productive rearrangements about 90% or about 30% of the time in an earlier analysis of approximately 640 of the donors. A few of the identified cytomegalovirus-associated TCR beta chains were confirmed in vitro to be specific for cytomegalovirus antigens. Specific HLA alleles were associated with about 17,000 TCR beta sequences at a false discovery rate of 0.05 in a later analysis. Several of the top co-occurrence clusters appeared to be linked to parvovirus B19, influenza, CMV and Epstein-Barr virus, according to a later analysis. According to the authors, the approach could potentially be generalized to other disease states and immunological phenotypes. This cohort had only TCR beta chains sequenced, and the lack of alpha or paired-chain data limited which features could be detected. In a later analysis, the rate of TCR association differed among HLA loci, with DRB1 alleles having the most associated TCRs and HLA-C alleles having the fewest. An association between a missense DCLRE1C variant and V-gene and J-gene trimming of TCR beta chains was found in a later genetic analysis and replicated in an independent cohort. In a later genetic analysis, fewer N-insertions in productive TCRs were reported among donors in an Asian-associated ancestry cluster than the approximately 670-donor mean. A further reported finding was that TCR beta sequences accurately predicted the HLA-A and HLA-B alleles for most subjects in the first cohort.

The cohort consisted of 600 to 750 healthy bone marrow donors. Cohort members were all nominally healthy when sampled, although unrecorded immune exposures were likely present. The donor tested CMV seronegative, placing the donor among the 300 to 450 seronegative members of the cohort. A peripheral blood sample was collected from each donor, and TCR beta sequencing was performed on peripheral blood mononuclear cells. The Qiagen DNeasy Blood Extraction Kit was used to extract genomic DNA from the blood cell samples. Details on this clone: The specificity of this receptor is unknown. No per-base quality is available; no much larger clone lies one base away.

The CDR3 sequence holds 15 residues, the cysteine and phenylalanine included. Solely the CDR3 DNA is kept, with 45 bases framed from the first base. The germline V gene (reference sequence) specifies LNHDA as CDR1 and SQIVND as CDR2. The junction shows trimming of 7 bases on V and 0 bases on J, plus 13 bases between the germline ends. The library was generated by the immunoSEQ multiplex PCR assay. For the multiplex PCR, a mixture combining 60 forward primers for TCR Vbeta segments and 13 reverse primers for TCR Jbeta segments was used. A multiplex PCR assay on genomic DNA amplified the CDR3 region of rearranged TCR beta genes. On the Illumina HiSeq System, the amplified TCR beta libraries were sequenced as 87-base-pair reads. The source study handled its data this way. In a later analysis, 70 million to 95 million unique TCR beta chains were counted across the 690 or so repertoires, and about 10 million of these chains were shared by at least two donors. A nearest-neighbor algorithm error-corrected the raw reads and collapsed the reads into unique sequences, merging closely related sequences to remove PCR and sequencing errors. Alignment of CDR3 sequences to IMGT reference sequences was used to assign V, D and J gene segments. Each retained sequence needed at least a six-nucleotide match to both a V gene segment and a J gene segment. A rearrangement counted as productive if the CDR3 had no stop codons and remained in frame with V and J, and every other rearrangement counted as non-productive. CDR3 was defined according to IMGT convention as the region running from the second conserved V-encoded cysteine to the conserved J-encoded phenylalanine. In an earlier analysis of roughly 580 of the donors, sequences lacking an unambiguous match to a single V gene segment were excluded. In an earlier analysis of approximately 590 of the donors, a V segment was called functional when productive rearrangements were above 56.7%, and segregating when the standard deviation between donors exceeded 5%. A statistical classification framework was built for diagnosing cytomegalovirus status from the catalog of TCR beta chain sequences. V and J gene assignment, in a later analysis, came from comparing TCR nucleotide sequences with IMGT/GENE-DB human TR gene sequences. Using the TCRdist pipeline, a later analysis assigned CDR3 sequences along with most-parsimonious VDJ recombination scenarios. In a later analysis, each TCR beta chain was defined by its CDR3 amino acid sequence together with its V-gene family, and reads lacking a unique V-gene family were excluded. A later analysis removed several hundred highly shared, low-generation-probability nucleotide sequences to deal with suspected cross-contamination and a sequencing artifact. For each public chain, a later analysis derived a clonal expansion index from normalized ranks of inferred template counts within each repertoire. Generation probabilities in a later analysis came from a VDJ recombination model fitted to out-of-frame rearrangements, and those results were checked against IGoR. In a later analysis, hypergeometric tests were used to score TCR-TCR, TCR-HLA and TCR-CMV co-occurrence, with a repertoire-size bias correction applied to TCR pairs. A later analysis estimated false discovery rates by permuting HLA or CMV assignments 20 times. A later analysis grouped co-occurring TCRs with DBSCAN, adding TCRdist sequence similarity when clustering within HLA-allele-positive subsets. Repertoires with fewer than 30,000 or more than 120,000 public chains were left out of co-occurrence clustering, as were roughly five repertoires with anomalous nucleotide sharing. Here the immuneACCESS table is served through TCRdb, limited to in-frame sequences with V and J called. Missing clones are a known gap in these copies; in checked studies unresolved V genes cover under half, and the rest lacks a known reason. That table is the source of V, J and clone size, and D and trimming were worked out from the DNA. Across this sample there are 140,000 to 150,000 clones, with around 10% seen only once. The ten biggest clones cover roughly 2% of the sample.

Sample: PBMCs. This receptor chain uses TRBV19 and TRBJ2-1; a tentative D match to TRBD2 spans 5 bases. The TCR originated in a man aged 50 or older in good health and CMV-seronegative. The DNA sequence is as follows: TGTGCCAGTAATCGCGCGGGTCCCTCCTACAATGAGCAGTTCTTC. This gives the protein CASNRAGPSYNEQFF.